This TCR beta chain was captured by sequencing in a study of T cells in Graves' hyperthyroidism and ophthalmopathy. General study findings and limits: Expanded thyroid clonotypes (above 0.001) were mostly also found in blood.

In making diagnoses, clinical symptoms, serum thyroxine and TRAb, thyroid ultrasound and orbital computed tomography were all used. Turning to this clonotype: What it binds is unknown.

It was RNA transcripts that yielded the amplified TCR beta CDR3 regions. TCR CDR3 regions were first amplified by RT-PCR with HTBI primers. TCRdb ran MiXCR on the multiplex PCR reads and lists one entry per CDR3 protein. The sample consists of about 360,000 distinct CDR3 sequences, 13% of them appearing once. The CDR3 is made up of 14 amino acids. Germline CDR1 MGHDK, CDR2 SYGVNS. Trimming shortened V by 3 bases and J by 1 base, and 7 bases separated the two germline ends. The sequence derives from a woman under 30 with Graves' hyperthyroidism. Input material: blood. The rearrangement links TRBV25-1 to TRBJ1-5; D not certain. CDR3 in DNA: TGTGCCAGCAGTGATTTGGGGAGCAATCAGCCCCAGCATTTT. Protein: CASSDLGSNQPQHF. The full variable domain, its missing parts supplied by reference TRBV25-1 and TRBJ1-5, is EADIYQTPRYLVIGTGKKITLECSQTMGHDKMYWYQQDPGMELHLIHYSYGVNSTEKGDLSSESTVSRIRTEHFPLTLESARPSHTSQYLCASSDLGSNQPQHFGDGTRLSIL.